This T cell receptor beta chain stems from a study of blood T cell repertoires in COVID-19 (dated by TCRdb to 2018 to 2020). For context, the study as a whole: The collaborator samples originated in the United States, Italy and Spain and spanned the acute and convalescent phases of COVID-19. Nearly every sample came with metadata listing a de-identified subject ID, COVID-19 status, age in years and sex. The prospective study material was composed of cDNA or gDNA derived from T cells, B-cell-depleted T cells, or PBMCs. The samples were drawn from the first 160 participants of the ongoing ImmuneRACE study and from 1,254 subjects provided by 6 global collaborators. Where HLA class I and class II types were available, the types were taken from metadata supplied by the sample provider, not from assay-based typing. The dataset comprised deeply sampled blood TCRbeta repertoires from subjects exposed to, actively infected with, or recovered from COVID-19. The repertoires were released in a freely available public database meant as a resource for research on the immune response to SARS-CoV-2. Study-level results and caveats: Clinical and demographic metadata were provided uncurated, with the amount varying by source and participant.

Notes on this clone: It has no known antigen specificity. No per-base quality is available; no much larger clone lies one base away.

The collaborating institutions used their own protocols to collect whole blood in K2EDTA tubes. For TCRbeta analysis, collaborators shipped samples in one of three forms: frozen whole blood, isolated PBMCs, or DNA extracted from either of those sample types. The immunoSEQ Assay, a bias-controlled multiplex PCR, was used to amplify TCRbeta CDR3 regions from genomic DNA. Per the source publication's procedure: Nucleated cell counts per sample were estimated from amplification of reference gene primers within the assay. To quantify the absolute abundance of each unique TCRbeta CDR3 rearrangement, sequence reads were collapsed and filtered. For each sample, productive Simpson clonality was calculated by taking the square root of Simpson's diversity index across productive rearrangements. TCRdb provides this immuneACCESS table in a form limited to in-frame rearrangements. Some clones are lacking; in checked studies, under half of them reflect an unresolved V gene, and why the rest are absent is not known. That table furnishes V, J and clone size, whereas the DNA furnished D and trimming. Here the sample has fewer than 25,000 clones; around nine tenths occur a single time. The ten largest clones add up to around 8.3% of the sample.

Ends trimmed: V by 6 bases, J by 5 bases; bases unmatched to a gene: 9. The CDR3 measures 15 amino acids from cysteine to phenylalanine. Here the CDR3 DNA is all that survives: 45 bases in frame from base 1. Based on the germline V gene, the CDR1 and CDR2 sequences are MDHEN and SYDVKM. Sequences were obtained from peripheral blood. The source is a human donor in a cohort sampled during active COVID-19. The rearranged chain carries TRBV28 and TRBJ2-2, with 7 middle bases fitting TRBD1. The sequence in DNA is TGTGCCAGCAGAGGGGGCGCCGGGTTTACCGGGGAGCTGTTTTTT. Translation gives CASRGGAGFTGELFF.